A selection of T cell receptor beta chains follows, all from one sample in a study of OX40 agonist ivuxolimab in advanced cancers. Produced via immunoSEQ multiplex PCR; TCRdb's table is partial and in-frame only. Of 90,000 to 100,000 clones in the sample, about 96% were seen once. The sequencing here drew on CD4+ or CD8+ T cells sorted from blood, taken in a trial of the OX40 agonist ivuxolimab. Source of these receptors: an adult with an advanced solid tumor such as melanoma, head and neck, liver or kidney cancer. Each CDR3 is given with its conserved first and last residue. Each record gives: CDR3 protein, CDR3 DNA, D gene, V gene, J gene, clone size. The D gene is left open where the match is weak. Clone size is stated in some rows and not others, as once, few, many or a class when expanded.

cdr3_aa: CASSFGNNQPQHF; cdr3_nt: TGTGCCAGCAGCTTTGGTAACAATCAGCCCCAGCATTTT; d_call: -; v_call: TRBV5-6; j_call: TRBJ1-5; clone_size: -
cdr3_aa: CATPWEEIPSTDTQYF; cdr3_nt: TGTGCCACCCCATGGGAGGAAATTCCTAGCACAGATACGCAGTATTTT; d_call: -; v_call: TRBV2; j_call: TRBJ2-3; clone_size: -
cdr3_aa: CASRWTESYEQYF; cdr3_nt: TGTGCCAGCAGGTGGACAGAGAGCTACGAGCAGTACTTC; d_call: -; v_call: TRBV6-1; j_call: TRBJ2-7; clone_size: -
cdr3_aa: CATNRGPEAFF; cdr3_nt: TGTGCCACCAACAGGGGTCCTGAAGCTTTCTTT; d_call: TRBD1; v_call: TRBV28; j_call: TRBJ1-1; clone_size: -
cdr3_aa: CASSLRPTPTNEKLFF; cdr3_nt: TGTGCCAGCAGCTTACGGCCAACCCCAACTAATGAAAAACTGTTTTTT; d_call: -; v_call: TRBV11-3; j_call: TRBJ1-4; clone_size: -
cdr3_aa: CANWGTSGEQYF; cdr3_nt: TGTGCCAATTGGGGGACTAGCGGGGAGCAGTACTTC; d_call: TRBD2; v_call: TRBV2; j_call: TRBJ2-7; clone_size: -
cdr3_aa: CASSLGDGKSYEQYF; cdr3_nt: TGTGCCAGCAGCTTGGGGGACGGCAAATCCTACGAGCAGTACTTC; d_call: -; v_call: TRBV7-9; j_call: TRBJ2-7; clone_size: -
cdr3_aa: CASRGLGWYGYTF; cdr3_nt: TGTGCCAGCAGGGGTCTAGGGTGGTATGGCTACACCTTC; d_call: -; v_call: TRBV11-2; j_call: TRBJ1-2; clone_size: -
cdr3_aa: CASSLSSGANVLTF; cdr3_nt: TGTGCCAGCAGTTTAAGCTCTGGGGCCAACGTCCTGACTTTC; d_call: -; v_call: TRBV27; j_call: TRBJ2-6; clone_size: -
cdr3_aa: CASSMVSGNQPQHF; cdr3_nt: TGTGCCAGTAGTATGGTATCGGGGAATCAGCCCCAGCATTTT; d_call: -; v_call: TRBV19; j_call: TRBJ1-5; clone_size: few
cdr3_aa: CASSTTGDRTDTQYF; cdr3_nt: TGTGCCAGCAGCACAACAGGAGACCGCACAGATACGCAGTATTTT; d_call: -; v_call: TRBV5-3; j_call: TRBJ2-3; clone_size: few
cdr3_aa: CASSLASEDQPQHF; cdr3_nt: TGTGCCAGCAGCTTGGCGTCGGAGGATCAGCCCCAGCATTTT; d_call: -; v_call: TRBV5-6; j_call: TRBJ1-5; clone_size: -
cdr3_aa: CASSGVGRGTDTQYF; cdr3_nt: TGTGCCAGCAGTGGGGTCGGGAGGGGCACAGATACGCAGTATTTT; d_call: TRBD2; v_call: TRBV2; j_call: TRBJ2-3; clone_size: -
cdr3_aa: CASSHNGLAGGPGTDTQYF; cdr3_nt: TGCGCCAGCAGCCATAACGGACTAGCGGGGGGGCCCGGCACAGATACGCAGTATTTT; d_call: TRBD2; v_call: TRBV5-1; j_call: TRBJ2-3; clone_size: -
cdr3_aa: CASSQDPEADGYTF; cdr3_nt: TGCGCCAGCAGCCAAGACCCCGAGGCCGACGGCTACACCTTC; d_call: -; v_call: TRBV4-1; j_call: TRBJ1-2; clone_size: -
cdr3_aa: CASSLTGASTDTQYF; cdr3_nt: TGTGCCAGCAGCTTAACCGGGGCCAGCACAGATACGCAGTATTTT; d_call: -; v_call: TRBV7-3; j_call: TRBJ2-3; clone_size: -
cdr3_aa: CASRGAGGVDTQYF; cdr3_nt: TGTGCCAGTAGGGGTGCGGGGGGCGTGGATACGCAGTATTTT; d_call: TRBD2; v_call: TRBV19; j_call: TRBJ2-3; clone_size: -
cdr3_aa: CASMGQENGYTF; cdr3_nt: TGTGCCAGCATGGGACAGGAAAATGGCTACACCTTC; d_call: TRBD1; v_call: TRBV27; j_call: TRBJ1-2; clone_size: -
cdr3_aa: CASSLGTSGSLLNEQFF; cdr3_nt: TGTGCCAGCTCGCTTGGGACTAGCGGGTCCCTACTCAATGAGCAGTTCTTC; d_call: TRBD2; v_call: TRBV18; j_call: TRBJ2-1; clone_size: -
cdr3_aa: CASGGPPGELFF; cdr3_nt: TGTGCCAGCGGGGGGCCCCCCGGGGAGCTGTTTTTT; d_call: -; v_call: TRBV7-8; j_call: TRBJ2-2; clone_size: -
cdr3_aa: CASSLAYGNTEAFF; cdr3_nt: TGCGCCAGCAGCTTGGCCTATGGGAACACTGAAGCTTTCTTT; d_call: -; v_call: TRBV5-1; j_call: TRBJ1-1; clone_size: -
cdr3_aa: CASSFATGNYGYTF; cdr3_nt: TGTGCCAGCAGCTTTGCTACAGGGAACTATGGCTACACCTTC; d_call: -; v_call: TRBV7-6; j_call: TRBJ1-2; clone_size: -
cdr3_aa: CASSQENRPWGQYF; cdr3_nt: TGCGCCAGCAGCCAAGAAAACCGGCCTTGGGGGCAGTACTTC; d_call: -; v_call: TRBV4-1; j_call: TRBJ2-7; clone_size: -
cdr3_aa: CASSPIPGGRQPQHF; cdr3_nt: TGTGCCAGCAGCCCCATTCCGGGGGGGAGGCAGCCCCAGCATTTT; d_call: -; v_call: TRBV7-6; j_call: TRBJ1-5; clone_size: -
cdr3_aa: CASSLTTTGLRYEQYF; cdr3_nt: TGTGCCAGCAGCTTAACTACGACAGGGCTGAGGTACGAGCAGTACTTC; d_call: TRBD1; v_call: TRBV11-3; j_call: TRBJ2-7; clone_size: -